This TCR beta chain was documented in a study of blood T cell repertoires in COVID-19. Overall study context: Spain, Italy and the United States supplied samples that represented acute and convalescent COVID-19. Sources were T cells, B-cell-depleted T cells, or PBMCs; the material itself was cDNA or gDNA.

How the authors handled the data: Amplification from reference gene primers served as the basis for estimated nucleated cell counts. The assay was immunoSEQ multiplex PCR, and TCRdb's table has in-frame clones only and misses some. D and trimming come from the DNA, and the V and J calls and clone size come from that table. The sample carries around 260,000 clones, around 89% recorded once. CDR3 length: 17 residues. The junction had 14 bases not matched to a gene; V was cut back by 2 bases and J by 6 bases. CDR1 and CDR2 (germline): SNHLY, FYNNEI. The chain combines TRBV2 with TRBJ1-2, with 8 bases fitting TRBD1. This receptor was taken from a man in his fifties or sixties who had recovered from COVID-19. Material for sequencing was peripheral blood. The CDR3 DNA reads as TGTGCCAGCAGTGAATTGGGACCCGGACAGGGCGAGGATGGCTACACCTTC. Its protein is CASSELGPGQGEDGYTF.